Following are 9 T cell receptor beta chains from one sample sequenced in a study of response to subunit inactivated influenza vaccine. One entry per CDR3 protein, called by TCRdb with MiXCR from the RT-PCR reads. Altogether around 520,000 distinct CDR3 sequences are present, roughly 10% being singletons, with the ten largest covering roughly a tenth. The specimen comprised PBMCs from blood, sampled on the day of vaccination. The receptors were sampled from a man aged 50 to 60 who received an inactivated influenza vaccine.

The J gene is TRBJ2-5, the V gene TRBV7-6; D may be TRBD2 (5 bases). Germline V gene lookup returns CDR1 SGHVS and CDR2 FNYEAQ. The V gene lost 5 bases and the J gene lost 1 base, with 17 bases spanning the gap. This CDR3 contains 16 residues. The CDR3, as DNA: TGTGCCAGCAGCCGTAACCCTAGCCCTTTCCAAGAGACCCAGTACTTC. This gives the protein CASSRNPSPFQETQYF.

In this sample, this clonotype turned up a few times. The chain uses TRBV4-3 and TRBJ2-5; D gene unclear. The CDR3 contains 15 residues. V lost 0 bases and J 7 bases, leaving 15 bases between the germline ends. From germline, CDR1 is LGHNA and CDR2 YSLEER. The CDR3 DNA reads TGCGCCAGCAGCCAAGATCATATGGGCCCAGGGACCCAGTACTTC. It specifies CASSQDHMGPGTQYF.

The chain uses TRBV10-3 and TRBJ1-3; D is perhaps TRBD1 (5 bases). CDR1 ENHRY and CDR2 SYGVKD come from the germline V gene. The CDR3 is made up of 14 amino acids. V was cut by 4 bases and J by 2 bases, with 9 bases left in between. CDR3 protein: CAISGGQAGNTIYF. In DNA, the CDR3 is TGTGCCATCAGTGGAGGACAAGCTGGAAACACCATATATTTT.

The chain has TRBV6-5 and TRBJ2-3; TRBD2 matches at 11 bases. With 4 bases clipped from V and 6 bases from J, the junction kept 15 bases outside the gene matches. CDR3 length: 18 residues. Germline V lookup: CDR1 MNHEY, CDR2 SVGAGI. The CDR3 DNA reads as TGTGCCAGCAGTTTTTACTCTTTCCTAGCGGGAGGTTTGGATACGCAGTATTTT. This sequence encodes CASSFYSFLAGGLDTQYF.

The chain uses TRBV4-3 and TRBJ2-7, with D perhaps TRBD1 (5 bases). Trimming cost V 0 bases and J 3 bases, with 9 bases left between them. The germline V gene encodes CDR1 LGHNA and CDR2 YSLEER. This CDR3 has 14 amino acids. The CDR3: CASSQDITGYEQYF. The CDR3 DNA sequence: TGCGCCAGCAGCCAAGATATTACAGGCTACGAGCAGTACTTC.

The gene calls are TRBV20-1 and TRBJ1-3, with D maybe TRBD1 (6 bases). CDR1 DFQATT and CDR2 SNEGSKA come from the germline V gene (reference sequence). V lost 6 bases to trimming and J lost 5 bases, with 14 bases between them. This CDR3 has 13 amino acids. The DNA for the CDR3 is TGCAGTGCCGAAGGGGGTTCTAGAAACACCATATATTTT. This translates into CSAEGGSRNTIYF.

The rearrangement uses TRBV3-1 and TRBJ2-1; 7 bases align to TRBD1. The CDR3 runs 17 residues. V was pared by 3 bases and J by 1 base, with 9 bases of the junction left unmatched. Germline lookup yields CDR1 LGHDT and CDR2 YNNKEL (reference sequence). Here the CDR3 reads CASSQDHTGVSYNEQFF. CDR3 sequence (DNA): TGTGCCAGCAGCCAGGACCATACAGGGGTATCCTACAATGAGCAGTTCTTC.

The table lists this clonotype with many counts. The chain joins TRBV27 to TRBJ1-5; perhaps TRBD1 as D (6 bases). V was trimmed by 5 bases and J by 4 bases, leaving 21 bases between them. This CDR3 has 17 residues. Germline assignment: CDR1 MNHEY and CDR2 SMNVEV (reference sequence). This CDR3 reads CASSPWAGGRANQPQHF. CDR3 DNA: TGTGCCAGCAGTCCGTGGGCCGGGGGGCGAGCAAATCAGCCCCAGCATTTT.

This clonotype came up a few times. V usage is TRBV20-1 and J usage is TRBJ2-3; a possible D gene is TRBD2 (7 bases). Trimming cost V 3 bases and J 5 bases, with 15 bases left between them. The germline CDR1 and CDR2 sequences are DFQATT and SNEGSKA (reference sequence). This CDR3 region has 14 residues. CDR3 loop: CSARSGGAKDTQYF. In nucleotides, the CDR3 is TGCAGTGCTAGGAGTGGGGGGGCTAAAGATACGCAGTATTTT.